A selection of T cell receptor beta chains follows, all from one sample in a study of T cell changes during pregnancy in multiple sclerosis. Using immunoSEQ multiplex PCR, the repertoire was profiled, and TCRdb retains in-frame clones only, with some absent. The profile covers tens of thousands of clones, with around 90% appearing a single time and around 0.5% taken by the ten largest. Material: CD4+ T cells from peripheral blood mononuclear cells, obtained in the second trimester of pregnancy. These receptors all come from a female donor with multiple sclerosis, enrolled in a pregnancy study. CDR3s include the opening cysteine and the closing phenylalanine or tryptophan. A D gene is named only where the DNA matches it firmly. Size is omitted from some rows. Given values are once, few, many or a class for expanded clones.

NA,TRBV18,NA,TRBJ1-4,CASSPQAGATNEKLFF,TGTGCCAGCTCACCACAGGCAGGGGCAACTAATGAAAAACTGTTTTTT
TRBD2,TRBV5-6,NA,TRBJ2-3,CASSLQRTSGGPITDTQYF,TGTGCCAGCAGCTTGCAGCGGACTAGCGGGGGGCCGATCACAGATACGCAGTATTTT
NA,TRBV12-5,NA,TRBJ2-5,CASGAAGAGETQYF,TGTGCTAGTGGGGCTGCGGGGGCGGGGGAGACCCAGTACTTC
NA,TRBV6-1,NA,TRBJ2-7,CASRSEYEQYF,TGTGCCAGCAGATCTGAGTACGAGCAGTACTTC
NA,TRBV12-5,NA,TRBJ2-1,CASGQTNHEQFF,TGTGCTAGTGGGCAGACAAACCATGAGCAGTTCTTC
NA,TRBV7-8,NA,TRBJ1-1,CASSLQGTMNTEAFF,TGTGCCAGCAGCTTACAGGGGACTATGAACACTGAAGCTTTCTTT
TRBD1,TRBV28,NA,TRBJ1-5,CASMSGGQPQHF,TGTGCCAGCATGTCAGGGGGGCAGCCCCAGCATTTT
NA,TRBV7-2,NA,TRBJ2-5,CASSPLPGTQYF,TGTGCCAGCAGCCCCCTTCCGGGGACCCAGTACTTC
NA,TRBV28,NA,TRBJ1-5,CASSLFGVGMGQPQHF,TGTGCCAGCAGTTTATTCGGGGTCGGGATGGGTCAGCCCCAGCATTTT
NA,TRBV5-4,NA,TRBJ1-6,CASSLGLSSYNSPLHF,TGTGCCAGCAGCTTGGGTCTAAGCTCCTATAATTCACCCCTCCACTTT
NA,TRBV5-1,once,TRBJ2-5,CASSLPGGQGETQYF,TGCGCCAGCAGCTTGCCGGGAGGACAGGGAGAGACCCAGTACTTC
TRBD1,TRBV14,NA,TRBJ2-5,CASSQVRSTGAIGTQYF,TGTGCCAGCAGCCAAGTTCGTTCTACAGGGGCGATTGGGACCCAGTACTTC
TRBD2,TRBV10-3,NA,TRBJ2-3,CAIRLAGTDTQYF,TGTGCCATCAGACTAGCGGGGACAGATACGCAGTATTTT
NA,TRBV14,NA,TRBJ1-1,CASSQAGRRGGTEAFF,TGTGCCAGCAGCCAAGCAGGCCGTAGGGGTGGCACTGAAGCTTTCTTT
TRBD1,TRBV5-4,NA,TRBJ2-2,CASSVGQANTGELFF,TGTGCCAGCAGCGTGGGACAGGCGAACACCGGGGAGCTGTTTTTT
NA,TRBV18,NA,TRBJ1-5,CASSLDGTSNQPQHF,TGTGCCAGCTCCCTTGACGGGACATCTAATCAGCCCCAGCATTTT
NA,TRBV4-2,NA,TRBJ1-5,CASSQDTQGIGQPQHF,TGTGCCAGCAGCCAAGATACGCAGGGAATTGGTCAGCCCCAGCATTTT
NA,TRBV5-8,once,TRBJ2-7,CASSLGGTTYEQYF,TGTGCCAGCAGTTTGGGGGGCACCACCTACGAGCAGTACTTC
TRBD2,TRBV4-1,NA,TRBJ2-5,CASSQELAGETQYF,TGCGCCAGCAGCCAAGAACTAGCGGGGGAGACCCAGTACTTC
NA,TRBV7-9,NA,TRBJ2-7,CASSGGGYEQYF,TGTGCCAGCAGCGGCGGCGGTTACGAGCAGTACTTC
TRBD1,TRBV9,NA,TRBJ1-1,CASSVAGHRGRREDTEAFF,TGTGCCAGCAGCGTAGCTGGTCACAGGGGGCGCAGGGAGGACACTGAAGCTTTCTTT
NA,TRBV18,NA,TRBJ2-7,CASSPDRTESYEQYF,TGTGCCAGCTCACCAGACCGGACAGAGAGCTACGAGCAGTACTTC
NA,TRBV9,once,TRBJ2-2,CASSVVVNTGELFF,TGTGCCAGCAGCGTAGTAGTGAACACCGGGGAGCTGTTTTTT